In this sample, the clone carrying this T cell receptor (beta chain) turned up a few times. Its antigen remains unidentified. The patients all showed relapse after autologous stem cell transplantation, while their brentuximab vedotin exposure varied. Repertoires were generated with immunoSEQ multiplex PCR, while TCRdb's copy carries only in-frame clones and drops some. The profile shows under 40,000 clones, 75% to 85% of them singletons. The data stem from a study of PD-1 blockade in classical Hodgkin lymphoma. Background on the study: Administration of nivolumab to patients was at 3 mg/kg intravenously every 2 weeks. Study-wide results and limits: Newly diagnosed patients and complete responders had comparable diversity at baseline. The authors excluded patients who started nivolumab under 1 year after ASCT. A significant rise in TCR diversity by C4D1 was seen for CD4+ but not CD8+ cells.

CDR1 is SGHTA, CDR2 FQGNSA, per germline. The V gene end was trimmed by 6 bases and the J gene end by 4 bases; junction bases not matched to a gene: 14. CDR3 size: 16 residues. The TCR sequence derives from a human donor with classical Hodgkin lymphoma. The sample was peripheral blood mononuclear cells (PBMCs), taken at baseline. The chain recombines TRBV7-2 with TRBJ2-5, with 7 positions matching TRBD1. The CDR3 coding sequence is TGTGCCAGCAGTCCCAACTTAGACAGGGAGAGAGAGACCCAGTACTTC. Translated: CASSPNLDRERETQYF.